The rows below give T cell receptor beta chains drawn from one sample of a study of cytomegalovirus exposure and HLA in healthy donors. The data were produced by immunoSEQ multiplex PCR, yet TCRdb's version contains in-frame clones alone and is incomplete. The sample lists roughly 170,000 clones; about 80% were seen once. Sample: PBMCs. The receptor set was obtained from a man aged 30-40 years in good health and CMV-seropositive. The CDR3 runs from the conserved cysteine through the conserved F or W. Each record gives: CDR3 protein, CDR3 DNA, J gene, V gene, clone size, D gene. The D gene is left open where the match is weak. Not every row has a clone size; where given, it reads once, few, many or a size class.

CSSSLGREPGEQYF,TGTTCCAGCAGCTTAGGGCGGGAACCTGGGGAGCAGTACTTC,TRBJ2-7,TRBV7-9,.,.
CASSSTSGTSSTDTQYF,TGTGCCAGCAGCTCTACTAGCGGGACCTCTAGCACAGATACGCAGTATTTT,TRBJ2-3,TRBV7-9,.,TRBD2
CASSLSGGRDTEAFF,TGTGCCAGCAGTTTGTCAGGGGGCCGGGACACTGAAGCTTTCTTT,TRBJ1-1,TRBV28,.,TRBD1
CASSWDRGSEQFF,TGTGCCAGCAGTTGGGACAGGGGTAGTGAGCAGTTCTTC,TRBJ2-1,TRBV27,.,TRBD1
CASSTGENGELFF,TGTGCCAGTAGCACAGGGGAGAACGGGGAGCTGTTTTTT,TRBJ2-2,TRBV19,.,TRBD1
CASSVDSSYEQYF,TGTGCCAGCAGCGTAGACTCTTCCTACGAGCAGTACTTC,TRBJ2-7,TRBV9,.,.
CASSVEVEAGNTIYF,TGTGCCAGCAGCGTTGAGGTCGAGGCGGGAAACACCATATATTTT,TRBJ1-3,TRBV9,.,.
CASSSGQGARTGELFF,TGTGCCAGCAGCTCCGGACAGGGGGCGCGTACCGGGGAGCTGTTTTTT,TRBJ2-2,TRBV7-6,.,TRBD1
CASSQDPRQGPIRYTF,TGCGCCAGCAGCCAAGATCCGAGACAGGGACCTATTCGCTACACCTTC,TRBJ1-2,TRBV4-1,.,TRBD1
CASSLGDRALSNQPQHF,TGTGCCAGCAGCTTAGGAGACAGGGCCCTAAGCAATCAGCCCCAGCATTTT,TRBJ1-5,TRBV7-9,.,TRBD1
CASSQKGFSPGTRYEQYF,TGTGCCAGCAGCCAAAAGGGCTTTTCCCCCGGGACACGCTACGAGCAGTACTTC,TRBJ2-7,TRBV14,.,.
CASTLQGAWETEAFF,TGTGCCAGCACATTACAGGGGGCGTGGGAGACTGAAGCTTTCTTT,TRBJ1-1,TRBV5-4,.,TRBD1
CASSPPGHATEAFF,TGCGCCAGCAGCCCGCCCGGACACGCTACTGAAGCTTTCTTT,TRBJ1-1,TRBV5-1,.,.
CASSTGQENIQYF,TGTGCCAGCAGTACCGGACAGGAAAACATTCAGTACTTC,TRBJ2-4,TRBV6-5,.,TRBD1
CASRYGTGAQYF,TGTGCCAGCCGATACGGGACAGGGGCGCAGTATTTT,TRBJ2-3,TRBV27,.,TRBD1
CASSVGLAGNYEQYF,TGTGCCAGCAGCGTAGGACTAGCGGGGAACTACGAGCAGTACTTC,TRBJ2-7,TRBV9,few,TRBD2
CASSYSAGGRSEAFF,TGTGCCAGCAGTTACTCCGCAGGGGGCAGGTCTGAAGCTTTCTTT,TRBJ1-1,TRBV6-5,.,TRBD1
CASSEEEAGGGHEQYF,TGTGCCAGCAGTGAAGAAGAGGCGGGAGGGGGGCACGAGCAGTACTTC,TRBJ2-7,TRBV6-1,few,TRBD2
CASSLDTLAANTEAFF,TGTGCCAGCAGCTTAGACACCTTGGCGGCCAACACTGAAGCTTTCTTT,TRBJ1-1,TRBV11-2,few,.
CASSPYLSGTGKYEQYF,TGTGCCAGCAGCCCTTACCTCTCCGGGACAGGGAAATACGAGCAGTACTTC,TRBJ2-7,TRBV7-2,.,TRBD1
CASTGTSSYNEQFF,TGTGCCAGCACCGGGACTAGCTCCTACAATGAGCAGTTCTTC,TRBJ2-1,TRBV5-6,.,TRBD2
CASSSDTYTSTDTQYF,TGTGCCAGCAGCTCCGATACTTATACTAGCACAGATACGCAGTATTTT,TRBJ2-3,TRBV7-2,.,.
CASSPASGSSEQFF,TGTGCCAGCTCACCGGCTAGCGGGAGTAGTGAGCAGTTCTTC,TRBJ2-1,TRBV18,.,TRBD2
CASSRNRDQGAEAFF,TGCGCCAGCAGCCGGAACAGGGACCAGGGCGCTGAAGCTTTCTTT,TRBJ1-1,TRBV5-1,.,.
CASSFRGVPTEAFF,TGTGCCAGCAGCTTCCGGGGGGTACCCACTGAAGCTTTCTTT,TRBJ1-1,TRBV5-4,few,.
CASSQESSQETQYF,TGCGCCAGCAGCCAAGAGTCCAGTCAGGAGACCCAGTACTTC,TRBJ2-5,TRBV4-1,.,.
CASSIAGGYEQYF,TGTGCCAGTAGTATAGCAGGGGGCTACGAGCAGTACTTC,TRBJ2-7,TRBV19,.,TRBD1
CASKEEGTGGAEVTGYTF,TGTGCCAGCAAAGAAGAGGGGACAGGGGGCGCGGAGGTCACTGGCTACACCTTC,TRBJ1-2,TRBV27,.,TRBD1
CASSIQGDSTDTQYF,TGTGCCAGCAGCATACAAGGGGATAGCACAGATACGCAGTATTTT,TRBJ2-3,TRBV7-3,.,.
CASNPPGQNTEAFF,TGTGCCAGCAATCCTCCGGGACAAAACACTGAAGCTTTCTTT,TRBJ1-1,TRBV5-4,.,.
CASSQVWWASGGSYEQYF,TGCGCCAGCAGCCAAGTATGGTGGGCTAGCGGTGGGTCCTACGAGCAGTACTTC,TRBJ2-7,TRBV4-3,.,TRBD2
CASSLNLFYEQYF,TGTGCCAGCAGCTTAAATCTTTTCTACGAGCAGTACTTC,TRBJ2-7,TRBV13,.,.
CASSEDWGRNTEAFF,TGTGCCAGCAGTGAAGACTGGGGGCGGAACACTGAAGCTTTCTTT,TRBJ1-1,TRBV6-1,few,.
CASSWDFGAYEQYF,TGTGCCAGCAGTTGGGACTTTGGGGCCTACGAGCAGTACTTC,TRBJ2-7,TRBV27,.,.
CASRGQRNTEAFF,TGTGCCAGCAGGGGACAGAGGAACACTGAAGCTTTCTTT,TRBJ1-1,TRBV6-5,.,TRBD1
CASVQSSNQPQHF,TGTGCCAGCGTACAGAGTAGCAATCAGCCCCAGCATTTT,TRBJ1-5,TRBV2,once,.
CASSPDFSSYNEQFF,TGTGCCAGCTCACCAGACTTTAGCTCCTACAATGAGCAGTTCTTC,TRBJ2-1,TRBV18,.,.
CASSPGTEAEAFF,TGTGCCAGCAGTCCCGGGACAGAGGCTGAAGCTTTCTTT,TRBJ1-1,TRBV6-4,.,TRBD1
CASTILRDSSYEQYF,TGTGCCAGCACCATCCTTCGGGACAGCTCCTACGAGCAGTACTTC,TRBJ2-7,TRBV6-1,few,TRBD1
CASSHGTFGGTEAFF,TGCGCCAGCAGCCACGGAACCTTCGGGGGGACTGAAGCTTTCTTT,TRBJ1-1,TRBV5-1,.,.
CASTKIGRTGPGAFF,TGTGCCAGCACCAAAATAGGGAGAACAGGGCCTGGAGCTTTCTTT,TRBJ1-1,TRBV13,.,.
CASSFSGLSGNTIYF,TGTGCCAGCAGTTTTTCAGGGCTCTCTGGAAACACCATATATTTT,TRBJ1-3,TRBV27,.,.
CASSWTFRIAQYEQYF,TGTGCCAGCAGTTGGACTTTTCGAATTGCCCAATACGAGCAGTACTTC,TRBJ2-7,TRBV7-2,.,.
CASSWTESYGYTF,TGTGCCAGCAGCTGGACAGAGAGCTATGGCTACACCTTC,TRBJ1-2,TRBV5-6,.,.
CASSYPGGKNYEQYF,TGTGCCAGCAGTTACCCCGGAGGGAAGAACTACGAGCAGTACTTC,TRBJ2-7,TRBV6-6,.,.
CASSLAGGFNQPQHF,TGTGCCAGCAGCTTGGCAGGGGGCTTTAATCAGCCCCAGCATTTT,TRBJ1-5,TRBV5-6,once,TRBD1
CASSPRDRGTNQPQHF,TGTGCCAGTAGTCCCCGGGACAGGGGTACCAATCAGCCCCAGCATTTT,TRBJ1-5,TRBV19,.,TRBD1
CASSFRSSDNYGYTF,TGTGCCAGCAGTTTTAGGAGTTCCGATAACTATGGCTACACCTTC,TRBJ1-2,TRBV7-2,.,.
CASSPRQGANTEAFF,TGCGCCAGCAGCCCCCGACAGGGGGCGAACACTGAAGCTTTCTTT,TRBJ1-1,TRBV5-1,.,TRBD1
CASSVVQAQGLAKNIQYF,TGTGCCAGCTCCGTGGTCCAGGCCCAGGGCCTAGCCAAAAACATTCAGTACTTC,TRBJ2-4,TRBV18,.,.
CASSPEQGASNEKLFF,TGTGCCAGCTCACCGGAACAGGGGGCCTCTAATGAAAAACTGTTTTTT,TRBJ1-4,TRBV18,.,TRBD1
CATSRDPGTTNEKLFF,TGTGCCACCAGCAGAGATCCGGGAACAACTAATGAAAAACTGTTTTTT,TRBJ1-4,TRBV15,.,.